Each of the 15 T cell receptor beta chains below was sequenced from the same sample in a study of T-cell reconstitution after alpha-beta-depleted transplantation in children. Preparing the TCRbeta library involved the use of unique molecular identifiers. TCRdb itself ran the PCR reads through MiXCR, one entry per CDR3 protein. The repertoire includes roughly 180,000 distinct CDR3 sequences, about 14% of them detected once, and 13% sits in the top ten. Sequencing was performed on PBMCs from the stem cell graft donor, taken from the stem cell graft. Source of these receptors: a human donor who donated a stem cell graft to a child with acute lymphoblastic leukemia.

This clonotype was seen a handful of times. CDR3 residues: CASSFGTGRQPQHF. The CDR3 coding sequence is TGTGCCAGCAGCTTTGGGACAGGGCGACAGCCCCAGCATTTT. This chain links TRBV12-3 or TRBV12-4 with TRBJ1-5, with TRBD1 matching over 9 bases. J lost 7 bases, V lost 6 bases, and 7 bases had no gene match. The CDR3 runs to 14 residues.

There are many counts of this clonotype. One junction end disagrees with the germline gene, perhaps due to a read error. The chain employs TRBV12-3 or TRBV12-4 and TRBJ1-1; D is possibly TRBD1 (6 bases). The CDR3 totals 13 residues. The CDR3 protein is CASRRTEAMVGSF. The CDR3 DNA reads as TGTGCCAGCAGGCGGACAGAGGCGATGGTAGGGAGTTTT.

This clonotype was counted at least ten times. The CDR3 DNA is TGTGCCAGCAGCTCCGGGACAGGGCGCTCCTACGAGCAGTACTTC. This codes for CASSSGTGRSYEQYF. The chain links TRBV5-4 to TRBJ2-7; 9 bases match TRBD1. CDR1 is SGHNT and CDR2 is YYREEE in the germline V gene (reference sequence). The V segment lost 3 bases and the J segment 0 bases; nucleotides outside the gene matches: 4. There are 15 residues in the CDR3.

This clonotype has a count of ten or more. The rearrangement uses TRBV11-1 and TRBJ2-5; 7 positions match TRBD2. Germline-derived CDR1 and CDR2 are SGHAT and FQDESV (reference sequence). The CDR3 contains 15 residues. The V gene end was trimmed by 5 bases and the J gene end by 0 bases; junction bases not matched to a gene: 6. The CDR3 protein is CASSPKLAYQETQYF. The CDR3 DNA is TGTGCCAGCAGCCCGAAACTAGCGTACCAAGAGACCCAGTACTTC.

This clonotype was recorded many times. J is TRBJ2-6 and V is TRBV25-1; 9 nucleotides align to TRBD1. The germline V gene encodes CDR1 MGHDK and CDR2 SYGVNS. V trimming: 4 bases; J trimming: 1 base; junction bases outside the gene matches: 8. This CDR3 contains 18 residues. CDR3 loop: CASSAVRTGESGANVLTF. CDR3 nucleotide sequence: TGTGCCAGCAGTGCCGTAAGGACAGGGGAATCTGGGGCCAACGTCCTGACTTTC. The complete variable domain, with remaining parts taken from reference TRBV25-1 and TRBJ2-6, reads EADIYQTPRYLVIGTGKKITLECSQTMGHDKMYWYQQDPGMELHLIHYSYGVNSTEKGDLSSESTVSRIRTEHFPLTLESARPSHTSQYLCASSAVRTGESGANVLTFGAGSRLTVL.

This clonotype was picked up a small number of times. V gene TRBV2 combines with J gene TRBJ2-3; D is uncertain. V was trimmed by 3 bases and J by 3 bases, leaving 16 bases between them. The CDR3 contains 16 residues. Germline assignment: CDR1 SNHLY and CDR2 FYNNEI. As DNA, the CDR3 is TGTGCCAGCAGTGATGAGGCAGCGACCCGAACAGATACGCAGTATTTT. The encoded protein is CASSDEAATRTDTQYF.

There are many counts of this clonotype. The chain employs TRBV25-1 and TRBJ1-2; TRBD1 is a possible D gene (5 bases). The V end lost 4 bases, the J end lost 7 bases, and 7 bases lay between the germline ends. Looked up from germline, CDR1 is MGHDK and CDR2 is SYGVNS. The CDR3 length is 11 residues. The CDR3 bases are TGTGCCAGCAGTGCCAGGGCTGGCTACACCTTC. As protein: CASSARAGYTF.

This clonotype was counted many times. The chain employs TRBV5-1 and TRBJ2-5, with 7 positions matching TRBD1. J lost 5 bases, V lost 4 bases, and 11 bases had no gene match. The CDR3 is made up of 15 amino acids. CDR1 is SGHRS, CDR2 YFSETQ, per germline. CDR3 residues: CASSSEQGRAETQYF. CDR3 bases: TGCGCCAGCAGCAGCGAACAGGGGCGCGCGGAGACCCAGTACTTC.

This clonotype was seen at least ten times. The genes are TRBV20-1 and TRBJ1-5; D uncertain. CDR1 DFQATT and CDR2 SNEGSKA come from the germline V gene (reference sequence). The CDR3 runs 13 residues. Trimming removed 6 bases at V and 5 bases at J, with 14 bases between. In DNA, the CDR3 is TGCAGTGCCTTAAACCGGGAGCATCAGCCCCAGCATTTT. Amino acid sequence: CSALNREHQPQHF.

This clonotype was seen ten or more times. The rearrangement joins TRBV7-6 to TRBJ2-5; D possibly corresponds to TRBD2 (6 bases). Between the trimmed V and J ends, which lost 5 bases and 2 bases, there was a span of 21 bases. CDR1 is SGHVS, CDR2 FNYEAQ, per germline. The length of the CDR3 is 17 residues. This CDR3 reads CASSAGLSGHIQETQYF. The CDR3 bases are TGTGCCAGCAGCGCTGGACTAAGCGGGCATATACAAGAGACCCAGTACTTC.

The CDR3, as DNA: TGTGCCAGCAGTGAAGAAGCGGGAGGGTGGGATGAGCAGTTCTTC. Amino acids: CASSEEAGGWDEQFF. The rearrangement uses TRBV2 and TRBJ2-1; TRBD2 matches at 10 bases. The CDR3 has 15 residues. From germline, CDR1 is SNHLY and CDR2 FYNNEI. V gave up 1 base and J gave up 8 bases; unmatched junction bases: 5.

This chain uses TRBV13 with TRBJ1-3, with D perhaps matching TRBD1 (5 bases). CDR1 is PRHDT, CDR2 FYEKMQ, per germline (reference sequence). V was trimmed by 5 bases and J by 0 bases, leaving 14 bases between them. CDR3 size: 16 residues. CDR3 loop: CASSPEQEPSGNTIYF. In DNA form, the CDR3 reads TGTGCCAGCAGCCCCGAACAGGAACCCTCTGGAAACACCATATATTTT.

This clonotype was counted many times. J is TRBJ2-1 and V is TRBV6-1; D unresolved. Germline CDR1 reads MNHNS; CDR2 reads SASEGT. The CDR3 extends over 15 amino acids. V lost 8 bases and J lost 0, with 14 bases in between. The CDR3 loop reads CASAQNPSSYNEQFF. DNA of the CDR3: TGTGCCAGCGCCCAGAACCCCAGCTCCTACAATGAGCAGTTCTTC.

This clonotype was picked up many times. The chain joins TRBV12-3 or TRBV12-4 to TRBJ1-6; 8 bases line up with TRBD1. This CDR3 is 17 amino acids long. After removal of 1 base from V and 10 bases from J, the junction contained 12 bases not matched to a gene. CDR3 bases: TGTGCCAGCAGTTTAGACGCAGGGGGCGAAACGAGCTCACCCCTCCACTTT. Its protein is CASSLDAGGETSSPLHF.

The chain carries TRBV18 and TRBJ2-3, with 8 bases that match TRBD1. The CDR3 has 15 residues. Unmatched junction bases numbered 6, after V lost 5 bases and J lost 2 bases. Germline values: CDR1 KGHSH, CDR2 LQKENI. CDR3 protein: CASSNDRGPTDTQYF. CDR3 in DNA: TGTGCCAGCTCAAACGACAGGGGCCCCACAGATACGCAGTATTTT. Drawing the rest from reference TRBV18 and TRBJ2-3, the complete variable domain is NAGVMQNPRHLVRRRGQEARLRCSPMKGHSHVYWYRQLPEEGLKFMVYLQKENIIDESGMPKERFSAEFPKEGPSILRIQQVVRGDSAAYFCASSNDRGPTDTQYFGPGTRLTVL.